This TCR beta chain was documented in a study of blood T cell repertoires in COVID-19. In the study overall: The samples span acute and convalescent COVID-19 from the United States, Italy and Spain. Sources were T cells, B-cell-depleted T cells, or PBMCs; the material itself was cDNA or gDNA.

V trimming: 1 base; J trimming: 6 bases; junction bases outside the gene matches: 7. The CDR3 totals 15 residues. Germline CDR1 SEHNR, CDR2 FQNEAQ (reference sequence). As originally analysed: Amplification with reference gene primers provided the estimates of nucleated cell counts. Produced via immunoSEQ multiplex PCR; TCRdb's table is partial and in-frame only. D and trimming come from the DNA, and the V and J calls and clone size come from that table. This repertoire shows 70,000 or so clones, around three quarters found once; its top ten account for 16%. This TCR was sampled from a man in his sixties with acute or convalescent COVID-19. The V and J genes are TRBV7-9 and TRBJ2-7; TRBD1 matches 9 bases. Sample: peripheral blood. The CDR3 region has the DNA TGTGCCAGCAGCTTAGTAGGGACAGGGTTTTTCGAGCAGTACTTC. It translates to CASSLVGTGFFEQYF.